Below, 16 T cell receptor beta chains from the same sample are listed, as sequenced in a study of blood T cells in healthy people across ages. Using a J-beta primer mix together with a sample-barcoded 5' primer, a second PCR was run for about 7 to 12 cycles. Using its own MiXCR run on the 5' RACE reads, TCRdb lists one record per CDR3 protein. The sample holds about 970,000 distinct CDR3 sequences, about 53% seen once. The sequencing sample was made of blood. The receptors shown here come from a woman in her fifties or sixties in good health.

This clonotype was seen a handful of times. The chain links TRBV4-1 to TRBJ1-2; TRBD1 aligns across 8 bases. J was trimmed by 3 bases and V by 3 bases; bases with no gene match: 9. Germline V CDR1 and CDR2: MGHRA, YSYEKL. There are 16 residues in the CDR3. The chain's CDR3 is CASSQFPQGGHYGYTF. CDR3 coding DNA: TGCGCCAGCAGCCAGTTTCCACAGGGGGGTCACTATGGCTACACCTTC.

This clonotype appeared a single time. Its ends do not fully match the called genes, so a read error is possible. V usage is TRBV7-2 and J usage is TRBJ2-7; no clear D gene. The CDR3 runs 13 residues. The germline gives CDR1 SGHTA, CDR2 FQGNSA. DNA of the CDR3: TGTGCCGGCAGCTCCCCGGGCCGCTACGAGCAGTACTTC. Translated, it gives CAGSSPGRYEQYF.

This chain joins TRBV12-3 or TRBV12-4 and TRBJ2-1, with 8 nucleotides matching TRBD2. The length of the CDR3 is 16 residues. The J segment lost 4 bases and the V segment lost 0 bases, leaving 5 bases of the junction unmatched. CDR3: CASSLATGTRYNEQFF. For the CDR3, the DNA is TGTGCCAGCAGTTTAGCGACCGGGACTAGGTACAATGAGCAGTTCTTC.

Concerning this clonotype: A read error may produce the germline difference seen at one junction end. J is TRBJ2-1 and V is TRBV20-1; 8 bases agree with TRBD2. CDR1 is DFQATT and CDR2 is SNEGSKA in the germline V gene (reference sequence). This CDR3 has 17 residues. The CDR3 region is CSARDSRAGGYYSEQFF. DNA for the CDR3: TGCAGTGCTAGAGATTCGAGGGCGGGGGGATATTACAGTGAGCAGTTCTTC.

The genes are TRBV15 and TRBJ1-5; 8 nucleotides line up with TRBD1. CDR3 length: 12 residues. The trim removed 11 bases at V and 7 bases at J, leaving 7 bases unmatched. Germline CDR1 reads LNHNV; CDR2 reads YYDKDF (reference sequence). CDR3 sequence reads: CAARTGGQPQHF. For the CDR3, the DNA is TGTGCCGCGAGAACAGGGGGACAGCCCCAGCATTTT.

This clonotype came up a few times. This rearrangement joins TRBV11-2 to TRBJ2-4, with D perhaps matching TRBD1 (6 bases). V was shortened by 5 bases and J by 2 bases, with 16 bases between the two germline ends. Germline CDR1 SGHAT, CDR2 FQNNGV. This CDR3 contains 16 residues. The CDR3 DNA reads as TGTGCCAGCAGCGTAACAGGGCCTGGGTCCAAAAACATTCAGTACTTC. This codes for CASSVTGPGSKNIQYF.

This clonotype was detected only a few times. V usage is TRBV6-2 or TRBV6-3 and J usage is TRBJ2-3; no reliable D call. Germline assignment: CDR1 MNHEY and CDR2 SVGEGT. V lost 5 bases to trimming and J lost 3 bases, with 12 bases between them. The CDR3 is made up of 14 amino acids. The CDR3 DNA sequence: TGTGCCAGCAGTCCGACATCCTGGACAGATACGCAGTATTTT. Its translation is CASSPTSWTDTQYF.

This chain connects TRBV9 to TRBJ1-2, with 10 bases fitting TRBD1. CDR1 SGDLS and CDR2 YYNGEE come from the germline V gene. The CDR3 sequence is 16 residues long. V dropped 4 bases and J dropped 8; count of bases not matched to a gene: 14. The DNA of the CDR3 is TGTGCCAGCAGCCCCAATGCCGGGACAGGGGTTAGAGGCTACACCTTC. Translated: CASSPNAGTGVRGYTF.

The chain employs TRBV4-3 and TRBJ2-1; D may be TRBD2 (6 bases). V lost 2 bases, J lost 2 bases, and 13 bases lay in between. CDR3 length: 16 amino acids. Germline V lookup: CDR1 LGHNA, CDR2 YSLEER. This CDR3 reads CASSQRAGGPYNEQFF. The CDR3 region has the DNA TGCGCCAGCAGCCAACGAGCCGGAGGGCCCTACAATGAGCAGTTCTTC.

The rearrangement uses TRBV5-1 and TRBJ1-1; TRBD1 matches 7 bases. Per the germline V gene, CDR1 is SGHRS and CDR2 is YFSETQ. V was clipped by 6 bases and J by 2 bases; unmatched bases: 7. This CDR3 spans 14 amino acids. Written as DNA, the CDR3 is TGCGCCAGCAACGATTACAGGGGCAACACTGAAGCTTTCTTT. This codes for CASNDYRGNTEAFF.

This clonotype was counted between two and nine times. J is TRBJ2-7 and V is TRBV4-1, with 9 bases lining up with TRBD2. Germline V gene sequence: CDR1 MGHRA, CDR2 YSYEKL. V trimming: 0 bases; J trimming: 4 bases; junction bases outside the gene matches: 10. This CDR3 has 17 amino acids. The CDR3 sequence: CASSQDHGREGKYEQYF. CDR3 in DNA: TGCGCCAGCAGCCAAGATCATGGGCGGGAGGGGAAATACGAGCAGTACTTC.

The sample holds one count of this clonotype. This chain connects TRBV19 to TRBJ2-1; D is perhaps TRBD2 (6 bases). The CDR3 sequence is 14 residues long. From germline, CDR1 is LNHDA and CDR2 SQIVND (reference sequence). Trimming took off 4 bases at V and 4 bases at J, with 11 bases between the two ends. CDR3 nucleotide sequence: TGTGCCAGTAGTAAGGCTAGCGTTTACAATGAGCAGTTCTTC. This encodes CASSKASVYNEQFF.

V usage is TRBV11-2 and J usage is TRBJ2-7; no firm D call. The DNA end favors TRBJ2-5, so the J call may be wrong. The germline gives CDR1 SGHAT, CDR2 FQNNGV. The CDR3 totals 15 residues. The CDR3 DNA follows: TGTGCCAGCAGCTGGTGGGCCCAGAGAAGAGAGACCCAGTACTTC. It translates to CASSWWAQRRETQYF.

The J gene is TRBJ2-4, the V gene TRBV10-3; TRBD2 matches at 11 bases. The end of the DNA fits TRBJ2-7 better, so the J call may be wrong. This CDR3 comprises 13 residues. The germline V gene encodes CDR1 ENHRY and CDR2 SYGVKD. CDR3 nucleotides: TGTGCCATCAGGGTAGCGGGAGGGTACGAGCAGTACTTC. Translation gives CAIRVAGGYEQYF.

V is TRBV7-2 and J is TRBJ1-5; no firm D call. Germline CDR1 reads SGHTA; CDR2 reads FQGNSA. Trimming took 5 bases from V and 3 from J, leaving 17 bases between them. The CDR3 extends over 16 amino acids. In DNA, the CDR3 is TGTGCCAGCAGCGCAGATAAGGACTCGGTCAATCAGCCCCAGCATTTT. It is translated as CASSADKDSVNQPQHF.

The V call is TRBV15, the J call TRBJ1-1; possible D gene TRBD1, 6 bases. The germline V and J ends were trimmed by 4 bases and 5 bases, with 14 bases remaining between them. Germline CDR1 LNHNV, CDR2 YYDKDF (reference sequence). This CDR3 is 14 amino acids long. The CDR3 nucleotides are TGTGCCACCAGCACCGACAGGCCGACAACTGAAGCTTTCTTT. Translated, it gives CATSTDRPTTEAFF.